These 21 T cell receptor beta chains came from one sample sequenced in a study of patients and donors after allogeneic stem cell transplantation. TCRdb used MiXCR to reprocess the RT-PCR reads, holding one entry per CDR3 protein. The sample has about 960,000 distinct CDR3 sequences; about a sixth are singletons. The sequencing sample was made of blood, either unsorted or a sorted T cell fraction (not recorded which). Source of these receptors: a human donor who was either an allogeneic HSCT recipient or a stem cell or donor lymphocyte infusion donor (not recorded which). It is not recorded whose cells these are; they may come from a transplant donor.

The chain combines TRBV5-1 with TRBJ2-6; D is uncertain. This CDR3 spans 16 amino acids. V was pared by 2 bases and J by 4 bases, with 13 bases between. The V gene's germline CDR1 is SGHRS and CDR2 YFSETQ. In nucleotides, the CDR3 is TGCGCCAGCAGCTTCTTCTTATCTTTCGGGGCCAACGTCCTGACTTTC. Protein product: CASSFFLSFGANVLTF.

The genes are TRBV6-2 or TRBV6-3 and TRBJ2-5; possible D gene TRBD1, 6 bases. This CDR3 comprises 17 residues. Trimming pared 3 bases from V and 2 bases from J, leaving 19 bases between. Germline-derived CDR1 and CDR2 are MNHEY and SVGEGT. The CDR3 reads CASSYRGQGTEQETQYF. The CDR3 nucleotides read TGTGCCAGCAGTTATCGGGGACAAGGGACCGAACAAGAGACCCAGTACTTC.

This clonotype was observed many times. The chain employs TRBV12-3 or TRBV12-4 and TRBJ2-7; D is ambiguous. Trimming stripped 0 bases from V and 6 bases from J, with 6 bases between. The CDR3 covers 12 residues. The CDR3 DNA reads TGTGCCAGCAGTTTAGCCGGGCCCGAGCAGTACTTC. Translation: CASSLAGPEQYF.

V usage is TRBV5-1 and J usage is TRBJ1-2, with 12 bases aligning to TRBD1. CDR1 SGHRS and CDR2 YFSETQ come from the germline V gene. The CDR3 loop spans 16 amino acids. J was trimmed by 8 bases and V by 2 bases; bases with no gene match: 10. CDR3 sequence: CASSLAGTGGAGGYTF. DNA for the CDR3: TGCGCCAGCAGCTTAGCCGGGACAGGGGGCGCCGGGGGCTACACCTTC.

This clonotype was seen many times. This chain connects TRBV27 to TRBJ1-1; no clear D. The CDR3 contains 12 residues. The ends were cut back, 5 bases at V and 2 bases at J, with 6 bases in the middle. Germline loops: CDR1 MNHEY, CDR2 SMNVEV (reference sequence). CDR3 sequence: CASSTSNTEAFF. DNA of the CDR3: TGTGCCAGCAGTACTTCAAACACTGAAGCTTTCTTT.

The chain has TRBV12-3 or TRBV12-4 and TRBJ2-1; 11 bases match TRBD2. The CDR3 runs 15 residues. The V gene end was trimmed by 4 bases and the J gene end by 12 bases; junction bases not matched to a gene: 11. The CDR3 region is CASSSSLAGAEGQFF. CDR3 in DNA: TGTGCCAGCAGTTCCTCACTAGCGGGGGCCGAAGGGCAGTTCTTC.

The CDR3 DNA is TGTGCCACCACCCTTAACCCACAGGCGTTCGTCGACGAGCAGTACTTC. It is translated as CATTLNPQAFVDEQYF. The V call is TRBV10-3, the J call TRBJ2-7, with a weak D call TRBD1 (5 bases). The CDR3 covers 16 residues. The germline V and J ends were trimmed by 10 bases and 5 bases, with 27 bases remaining between them. The V gene's germline CDR1 is ENHRY and CDR2 SYGVKD.

In this sample, this clonotype turned up a few times. The V call is TRBV5-1, the J call TRBJ2-3; D is undetermined. Trimming left V 3 bases short and J 1 base short, with 15 bases between. Germline assignment: CDR1 SGHRS and CDR2 YFSETQ. There are 16 residues in the CDR3. CDR3 nucleotides: TGCGCCAGCAGCTCCTTCTCCGATACTGGCACAGATACGCAGTATTTT. This encodes CASSSFSDTGTDTQYF.

The chain recombines TRBV5-1 with TRBJ1-1, with 7 bases identical to TRBD1. CDR1 is SGHRS and CDR2 is YFSETQ in the germline V gene. This CDR3 has 14 amino acids. V lost 4 bases to trimming and J lost 7 bases; unmatched junction nucleotides: 10. CDR3 in amino acids: CASSAITGVGEAFF. The CDR3 DNA sequence: TGCGCCAGCAGCGCTATTACAGGGGTCGGTGAAGCTTTCTTT.

The chain's CDR3 is CASTLRDTQRPETQYF. The CDR3 nucleotides are TGTGCCAGCACCCTCCGGGACACCCAAAGACCAGAGACCCAGTACTTC. This chain links TRBV28 with TRBJ2-5, with D possibly TRBD1 on 6 matching bases. The germline gives CDR1 MDHEN, CDR2 SYDVKM. There are 16 residues in the CDR3. Trimming left V 7 bases short and J 4 bases short, with 22 bases between.

Only a few counts were recorded for this clonotype. The genes are TRBV9 and TRBJ2-1; the D gene is possibly TRBD1 (5 bases). V gave up 6 bases and J gave up 0 bases, with 13 bases separating them. Germline CDR1 SGDLS, CDR2 YYNGEE. The CDR3 covers 15 residues. CDR3 in amino acids: CASTMEGDSYNEQFF. The CDR3 coding sequence is TGTGCCAGCACGATGGAAGGGGACTCCTACAATGAGCAGTTCTTC.

The V and J genes are TRBV5-1 and TRBJ2-7; TRBD1 matches at 9 bases. CDR3 length: 15 amino acids. The V gene end was trimmed by 4 bases and the J gene end by 5 bases; junction bases not matched to a gene: 10. Germline lookup yields CDR1 SGHRS and CDR2 YFSETQ. The CDR3 sequence: CASSTLYRGHDEQYF. In DNA, the CDR3 is TGCGCCAGCAGCACCCTATACAGGGGGCACGACGAGCAGTACTTC.

This clonotype was recorded a few times. V is TRBV4-3 and J is TRBJ2-1; D is perhaps TRBD1 (7 bases). The germline gives CDR1 LGHNA, CDR2 YSLEER. The CDR3 sequence is 17 residues long. Trimming cost V 0 bases and J 3 bases, with 15 bases left between them. As DNA, the CDR3 is TGCGCCAGCAGCCAAGAAGGGCGCGGGACAGTCTACAATGAGCAGTTCTTC. It codes for CASSQEGRGTVYNEQFF.

The chain uses TRBV12-3 or TRBV12-4 and TRBJ2-6; D perhaps matches TRBD2 (6 bases). With 7 bases removed from V and 2 bases from J, the gap between germline ends came to 15 bases. The CDR3 sequence is 16 residues long. The CDR3 loop reads CASTLPAGPGANVLTF. CDR3 in DNA: TGTGCCAGCACTCTCCCGGCGGGGCCTGGGGCCAACGTCCTGACTTTC.

This clonotype has at least ten counts. The chain employs TRBV24-1 and TRBJ2-5, with 8 bases matching TRBD2. Germline V lookup: CDR1 KGHDR, CDR2 SFDVKD. The V segment lost 6 bases and the J segment 4 bases; nucleotides outside the gene matches: 12. This CDR3 has 16 residues. The DNA for the CDR3 is TGTGCCACCAGTCCAGCGGGAGAAGGTCATAGAGAGACCCAGTACTTC. It is translated as CATSPAGEGHRETQYF.

This clonotype was found a few times. The chain combines TRBV5-6 with TRBJ1-2; D might be TRBD1 (5 bases). V was shortened by 4 bases and J by 7 bases, with 17 bases between the two germline ends. The germline CDR1 and CDR2 sequences are SGHDT and YYEEEE. The CDR3 extends over 14 amino acids. DNA of the CDR3: TGTGCCAGCAGCCCCGGGACGGCAATTGTTGGCTACACCTTC. Its protein is CASSPGTAIVGYTF.

This chain uses TRBV7-9 with TRBJ1-1; D gene uncertain. The CDR3 sequence is 12 residues long. Between the trimmed V and J ends, which lost 7 bases and 6 bases, there was a span of 12 bases. The germline gives CDR1 SEHNR, CDR2 FQNEAQ (reference sequence). Here the CDR3 reads CASTDRGSEAFF. DNA for the CDR3: TGTGCCAGCACCGACCGTGGCTCTGAAGCTTTCTTT.

V usage is TRBV4-3 and J usage is TRBJ2-2; D is ambiguous. CDR1 is LGHNA, CDR2 YSLEER, per germline. The CDR3 runs to 17 residues. The V and J ends lost 4 bases and 0 bases respectively, with 15 bases between them. Written as DNA, the CDR3 is TGCGCCAGCAGCCGGAGTTTAGGCACGACGAACACCGGGGAGCTGTTTTTT. Translation: CASSRSLGTTNTGELFF.

The J gene is TRBJ1-2, the V gene TRBV4-2; the match to TRBD1 covers 7 bases. The CDR3 has 15 residues. Germline-derived CDR1 and CDR2 are LGHNA and YNFKEQ. Germline trimming cut 5 bases from V and 4 bases from J; bases unmatched to any gene: 10. The DNA for the CDR3 is TGTGCCAGCAGCTACCTACTCCGGGACAGCTATGGCTACACCTTC. It translates to CASSYLLRDSYGYTF.

This clonotype has only a few counts. The V and J genes are TRBV5-1 and TRBJ2-2; the D gene could be TRBD1 or TRBD2 (5 bases each). The CDR3 is made up of 16 amino acids. CDR1 and CDR2 from the germline V gene are SGHRS and YFSETQ. The V gene lost 4 bases and the J gene lost 8 bases, with 21 bases spanning the gap. CDR3: CASSLFSGTVFGELFF. CDR3 in DNA: TGCGCCAGCAGCCTCTTCTCCGGGACGGTCTTTGGGGAGCTGTTTTTT.

This clonotype was seen a handful of times. The gene calls are TRBV4-1 and TRBJ2-7, with 8 bases matching TRBD2. Trimming at V came to 3 bases and at J to 3 bases, leaving 10 bases not matched to a gene. The CDR3 spans 16 residues. Germline-derived CDR1 and CDR2 are MGHRA and YSYEKL. In nucleotides, the CDR3 is TGCGCCAGCAGCCATACCGGGCGCGGGAGGATCTACGAGCAGTACTTC. It translates to CASSHTGRGRIYEQYF.